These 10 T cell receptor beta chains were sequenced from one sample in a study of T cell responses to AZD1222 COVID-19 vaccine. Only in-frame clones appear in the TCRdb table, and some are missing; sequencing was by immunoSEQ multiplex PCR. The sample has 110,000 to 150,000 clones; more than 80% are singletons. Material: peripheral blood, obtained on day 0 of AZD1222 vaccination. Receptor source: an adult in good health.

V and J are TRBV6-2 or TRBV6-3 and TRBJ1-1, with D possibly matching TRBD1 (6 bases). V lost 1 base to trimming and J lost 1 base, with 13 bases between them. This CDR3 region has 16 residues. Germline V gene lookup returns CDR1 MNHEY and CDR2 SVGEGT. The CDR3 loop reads CASSYWDPTGNTEAFF. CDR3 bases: TGTGCCAGCAGTTACTGGGACCCGACAGGGAACACTGAAGCTTTCTTT.

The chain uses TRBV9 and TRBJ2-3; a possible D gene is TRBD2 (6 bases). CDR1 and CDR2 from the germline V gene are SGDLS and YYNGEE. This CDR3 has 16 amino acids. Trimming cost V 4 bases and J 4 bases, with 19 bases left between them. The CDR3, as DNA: TGTGCCAGCAGCACCCACCCGCGGGAACCGGCAGATACGCAGTATTTT. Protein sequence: CASSTHPREPADTQYF. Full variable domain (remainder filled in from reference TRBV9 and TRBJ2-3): DSGVTQTPKHLITATGQRVTLRCSPRSGDLSVYWYQQSLDQGLQFLIQYYNGEERAKGNILERFSAQQFPDLHSELNLSSLELGDSALYFCASSTHPREPADTQYFGPGTRLTVL.

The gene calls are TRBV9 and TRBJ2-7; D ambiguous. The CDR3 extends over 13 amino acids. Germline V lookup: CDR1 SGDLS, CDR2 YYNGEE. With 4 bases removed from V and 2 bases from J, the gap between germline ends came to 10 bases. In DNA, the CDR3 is TGTGCCAGCAGCCCCCAATATGCCTACGAGCAGTACTTC. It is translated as CASSPQYAYEQYF. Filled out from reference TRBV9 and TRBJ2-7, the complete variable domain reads DSGVTQTPKHLITATGQRVTLRCSPRSGDLSVYWYQQSLDQGLQFLIQYYNGEERAKGNILERFSAQQFPDLHSELNLSSLELGDSALYFCASSPQYAYEQYFGPGTRLTVT.

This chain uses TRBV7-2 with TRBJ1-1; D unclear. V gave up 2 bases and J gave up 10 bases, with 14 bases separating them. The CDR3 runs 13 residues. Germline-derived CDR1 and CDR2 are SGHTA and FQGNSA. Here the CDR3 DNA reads TGTGCCAGCAGCTTACAACCCAGGCGGACAGCTTTCTTT. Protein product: CASSLQPRRTAFF.

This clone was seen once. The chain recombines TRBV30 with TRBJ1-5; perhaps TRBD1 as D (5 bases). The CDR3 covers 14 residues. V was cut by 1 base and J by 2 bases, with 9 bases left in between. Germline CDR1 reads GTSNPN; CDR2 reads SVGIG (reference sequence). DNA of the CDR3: TGTGCCTGGAGTGCAGGGAGGGGCAATCAGCCCCAGCATTTT. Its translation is CAWSAGRGNQPQHF. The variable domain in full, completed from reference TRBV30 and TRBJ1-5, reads SQTIHQWPATLVQPVGSPLSLECTVEGTSNPNLYWYRQAAGRGLQLLFYSVGIGQISSEVPQNLSASRPQDRQFILSSKKLLLSDSGFYLCAWSAGRGNQPQHFGDGTRLSIL.

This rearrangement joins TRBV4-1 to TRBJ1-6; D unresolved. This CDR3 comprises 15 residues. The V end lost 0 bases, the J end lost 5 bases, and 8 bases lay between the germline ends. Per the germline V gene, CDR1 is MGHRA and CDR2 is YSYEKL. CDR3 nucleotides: TGCGCCAGCAGCCAAGAGCTCAGAGATAATTCACCCCTCCACTTT. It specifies CASSQELRDNSPLHF.

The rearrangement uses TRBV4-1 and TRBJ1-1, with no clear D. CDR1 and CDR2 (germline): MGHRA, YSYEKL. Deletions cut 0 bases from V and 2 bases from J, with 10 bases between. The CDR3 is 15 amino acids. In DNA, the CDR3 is TGCGCCAGCAGCCAAGACGAAGGGATAAACACTGAAGCTTTCTTT. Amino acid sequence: CASSQDEGINTEAFF.

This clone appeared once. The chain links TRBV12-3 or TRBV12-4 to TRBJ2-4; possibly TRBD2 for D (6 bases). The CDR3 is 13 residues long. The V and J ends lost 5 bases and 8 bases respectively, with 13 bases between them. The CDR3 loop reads CASSLPPGDIQYF. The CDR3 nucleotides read TGTGCCAGCAGTCTTCCCCCGGGGGACATTCAGTACTTC.

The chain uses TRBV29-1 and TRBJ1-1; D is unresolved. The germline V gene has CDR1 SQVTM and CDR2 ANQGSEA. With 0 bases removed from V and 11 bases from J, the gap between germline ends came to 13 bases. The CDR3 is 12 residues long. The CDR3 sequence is CSVEEGLGPAFF. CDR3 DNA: TGCAGCGTTGAAGAGGGTTTAGGACCGGCTTTCTTT.

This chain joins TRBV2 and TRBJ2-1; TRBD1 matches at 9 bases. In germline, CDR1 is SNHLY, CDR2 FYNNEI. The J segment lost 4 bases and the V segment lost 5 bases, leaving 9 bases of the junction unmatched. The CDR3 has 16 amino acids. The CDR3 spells CASSPPDRGRYNEQFF. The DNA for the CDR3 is TGTGCCAGCAGTCCACCGGACAGGGGTCGGTACAATGAGCAGTTCTTC.